This TCR beta chain was sequenced in a study of blood T cell repertoires in COVID-19. Original methodology: Estimated nucleated cell counts came from reference gene primer amplification. Clones were sequenced by immunoSEQ multiplex PCR, and TCRdb holds only the in-frame ones, with some missing. V and J calls and clone size are those listed in that table; D and trimming were worked out from the DNA. The table lists 380,000 or so clones, 81% of them singletons, with around 1% in the top ten. This TCR derives from a human donor with acute or convalescent COVID-19. The donor label of this sample is uncertain. The source material was peripheral blood.

The CDR3 coding sequence is TGTGCCAGCAGTTCCCAAATACAGGGTGCTCAGCCCCAGCATTTT. This gives the protein CASSSQIQGAQPQHF. J is TRBJ1-5 and V is TRBV6-6; a weak D match, TRBD1 (6 bases). Germline V gene lookup returns CDR1 MNHNY and CDR2 SVGAGI (reference sequence). This CDR3 region has 15 residues. V lost 4 bases, J lost 6 bases, and 16 bases lay in between.